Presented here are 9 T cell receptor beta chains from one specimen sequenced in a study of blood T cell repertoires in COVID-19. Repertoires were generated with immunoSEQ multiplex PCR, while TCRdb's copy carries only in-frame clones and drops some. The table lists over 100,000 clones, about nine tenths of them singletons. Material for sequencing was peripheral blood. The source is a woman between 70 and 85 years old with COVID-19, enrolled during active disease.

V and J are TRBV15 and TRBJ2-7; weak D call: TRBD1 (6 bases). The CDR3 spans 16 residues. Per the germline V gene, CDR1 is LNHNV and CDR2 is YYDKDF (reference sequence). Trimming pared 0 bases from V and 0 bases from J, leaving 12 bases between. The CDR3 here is CATSRDGGRGSYEQYF. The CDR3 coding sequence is TGTGCCACCAGCAGAGATGGTGGCAGGGGCTCCTACGAGCAGTACTTC.

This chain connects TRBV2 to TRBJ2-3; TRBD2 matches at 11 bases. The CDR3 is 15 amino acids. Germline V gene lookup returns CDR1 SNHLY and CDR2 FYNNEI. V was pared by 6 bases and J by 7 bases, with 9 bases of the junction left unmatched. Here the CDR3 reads CASSEVAGGGYTQYF. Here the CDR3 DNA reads TGTGCCAGCAGCGAGGTAGCGGGGGGGGGCTATACGCAGTATTTT.

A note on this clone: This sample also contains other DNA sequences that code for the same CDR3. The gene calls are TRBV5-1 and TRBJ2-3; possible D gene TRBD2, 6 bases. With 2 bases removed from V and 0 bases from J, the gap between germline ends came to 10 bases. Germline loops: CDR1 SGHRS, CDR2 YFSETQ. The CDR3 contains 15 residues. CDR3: CASSFGGASTDTQYF. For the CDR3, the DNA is TGCGCCAGCAGCTTCGGCGGGGCAAGCACAGATACGCAGTATTTT.

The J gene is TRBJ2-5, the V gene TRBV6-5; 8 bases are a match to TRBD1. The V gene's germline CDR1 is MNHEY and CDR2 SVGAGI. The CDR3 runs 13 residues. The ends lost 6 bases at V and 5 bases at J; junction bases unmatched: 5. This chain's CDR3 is CASRLTGVETQYF. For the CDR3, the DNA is TGTGCCAGCAGACTGACAGGGGTTGAGACCCAGTACTTC.

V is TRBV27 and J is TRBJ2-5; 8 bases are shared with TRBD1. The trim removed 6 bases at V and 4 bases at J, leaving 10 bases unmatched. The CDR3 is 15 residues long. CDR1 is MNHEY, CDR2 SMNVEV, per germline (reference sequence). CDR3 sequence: CASSSVRGRPETQYF. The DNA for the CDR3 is TGTGCCAGCAGCTCAGTCAGGGGGCGGCCAGAGACCCAGTACTTC.

CDR3 sequence (DNA): TGTGCCTGGGGGACAGGGAATTCACCCCTCCACTTT. Translating gives CAWGTGNSPLHF. The chain couples TRBV30 to TRBJ1-6; 9 bases are a match to TRBD1. Germline V lookup: CDR1 GTSNPN, CDR2 SVGIG (reference sequence). With V trimmed by 5 bases and J by 7 bases, 0 bases remained unmatched. The length of the CDR3 is 12 residues. The full variable domain, its missing parts supplied by reference TRBV30 and TRBJ1-6, is SQTIHQWPATLVQPVGSPLSLECTVEGTSNPNLYWYRQAAGRGLQLLFYSVGIGQISSEVPQNLSASRPQDRQFILSSKKLLLSDSGFYLCAWGTGNSPLHFGNGTRLTVT.

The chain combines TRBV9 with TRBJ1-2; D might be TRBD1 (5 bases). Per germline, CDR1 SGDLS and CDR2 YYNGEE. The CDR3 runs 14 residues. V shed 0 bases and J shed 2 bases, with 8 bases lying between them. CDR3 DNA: TGTGCCAGCAGCGTAGGGGGCAGCAACTATGGCTACACCTTC. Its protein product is CASSVGGSNYGYTF.

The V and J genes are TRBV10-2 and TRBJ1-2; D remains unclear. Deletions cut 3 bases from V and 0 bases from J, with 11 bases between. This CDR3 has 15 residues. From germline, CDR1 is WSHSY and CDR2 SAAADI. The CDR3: CASSDRRNTNYGYTF. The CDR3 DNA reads TGCGCCAGCAGTGACAGGAGGAATACTAACTATGGCTACACCTTC.

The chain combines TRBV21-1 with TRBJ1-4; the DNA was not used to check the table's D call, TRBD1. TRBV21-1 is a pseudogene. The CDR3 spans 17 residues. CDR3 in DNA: TGTGCCAGCAGCACGGGGACAGGTCCTCTCTCTAATGAAAAACTGTTTTTT. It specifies CASSTGTGPLSNEKLFF.